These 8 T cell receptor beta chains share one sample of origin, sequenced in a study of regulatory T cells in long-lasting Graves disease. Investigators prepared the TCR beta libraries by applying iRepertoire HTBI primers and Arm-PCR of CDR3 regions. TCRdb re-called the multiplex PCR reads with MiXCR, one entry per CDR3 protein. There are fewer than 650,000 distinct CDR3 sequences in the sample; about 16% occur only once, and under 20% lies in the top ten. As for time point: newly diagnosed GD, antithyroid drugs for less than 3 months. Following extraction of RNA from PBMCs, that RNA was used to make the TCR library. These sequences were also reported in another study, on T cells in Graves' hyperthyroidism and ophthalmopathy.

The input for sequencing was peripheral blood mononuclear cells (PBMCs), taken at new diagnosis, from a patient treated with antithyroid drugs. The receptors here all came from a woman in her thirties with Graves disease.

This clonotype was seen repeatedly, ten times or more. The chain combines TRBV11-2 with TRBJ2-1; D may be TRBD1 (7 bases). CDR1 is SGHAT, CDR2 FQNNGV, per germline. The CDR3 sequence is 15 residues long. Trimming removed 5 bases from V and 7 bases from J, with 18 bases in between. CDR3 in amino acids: CASSLQGRLRNEQFF. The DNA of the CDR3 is TGTGCCAGCAGCCTACAGGGGAGGTTAAGGAATGAGCAGTTCTTC.

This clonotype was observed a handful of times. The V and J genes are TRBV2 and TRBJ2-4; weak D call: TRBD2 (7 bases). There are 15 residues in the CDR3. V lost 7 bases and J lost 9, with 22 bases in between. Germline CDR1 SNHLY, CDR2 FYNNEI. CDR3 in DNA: TGTGCCAGCACCCGCGATATACAGGGAGGGGGCATTCAGTACTTC. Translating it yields CASTRDIQGGGIQYF.

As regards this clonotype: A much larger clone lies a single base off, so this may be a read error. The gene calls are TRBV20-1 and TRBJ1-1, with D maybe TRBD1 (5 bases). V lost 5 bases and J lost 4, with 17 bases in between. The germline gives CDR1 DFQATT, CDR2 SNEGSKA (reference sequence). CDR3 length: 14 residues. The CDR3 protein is CSARAGGATTEAFF. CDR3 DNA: TGCAGTGCTCGGGCGGGGGGAGCGACCACTGAAGCTTTCTTT.

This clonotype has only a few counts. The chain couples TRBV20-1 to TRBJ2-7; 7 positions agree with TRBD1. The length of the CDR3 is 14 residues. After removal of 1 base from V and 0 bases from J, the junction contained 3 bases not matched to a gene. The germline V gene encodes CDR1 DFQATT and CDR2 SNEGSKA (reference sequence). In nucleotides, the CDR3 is TGCAGTGCTAGAGGGGACAGCTACTCCTACGAGCAGTACTTC. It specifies CSARGDSYSYEQYF.

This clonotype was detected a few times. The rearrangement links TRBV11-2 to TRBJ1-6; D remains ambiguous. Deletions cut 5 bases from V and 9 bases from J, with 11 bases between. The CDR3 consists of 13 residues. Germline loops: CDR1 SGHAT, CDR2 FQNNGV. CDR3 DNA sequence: TGTGCCAGCAGCCCCCCGCACAGTTCACCCCTCCACTTT. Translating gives CASSPPHSSPLHF.

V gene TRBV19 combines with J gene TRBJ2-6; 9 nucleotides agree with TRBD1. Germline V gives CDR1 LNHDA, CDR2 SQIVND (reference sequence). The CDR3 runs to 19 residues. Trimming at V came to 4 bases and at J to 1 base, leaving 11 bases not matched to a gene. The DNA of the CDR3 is TGTGCCAGTAGTACCGAGAAGGACAGGGGAACATCTGGGGCCAACGTCCTGACTTTC. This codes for CASSTEKDRGTSGANVLTF.

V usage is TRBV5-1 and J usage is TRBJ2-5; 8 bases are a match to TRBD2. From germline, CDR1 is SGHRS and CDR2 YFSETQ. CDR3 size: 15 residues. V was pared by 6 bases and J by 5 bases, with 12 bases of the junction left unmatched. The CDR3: CASTSRAGEGETQYF. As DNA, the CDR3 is TGCGCCAGCACCTCAAGAGCGGGAGAAGGTGAGACCCAGTACTTC. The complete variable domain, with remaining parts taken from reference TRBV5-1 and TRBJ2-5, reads KAGVTQTPRYLIKTRGQQVTLSCSPISGHRSVSWYQQTPGQGLQFLFEYFSETQRNKGNFPGRFSGRQFSNSRSEMNVSTLELGDSALYLCASTSRAGEGETQYFGPGTRLLVL.

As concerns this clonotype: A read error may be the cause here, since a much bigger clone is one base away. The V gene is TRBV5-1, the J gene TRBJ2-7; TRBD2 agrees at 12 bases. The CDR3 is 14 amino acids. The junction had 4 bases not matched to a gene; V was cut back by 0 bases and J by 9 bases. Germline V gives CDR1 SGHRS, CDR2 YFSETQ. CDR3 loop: CASSLVTSGGGQYF. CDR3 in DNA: TGCGCCAGCAGCTTGGTGACTAGCGGGGGAGGGCAGTACTTC.